This T cell receptor (beta chain) was recovered during a study of cytomegalovirus exposure and HLA in healthy donors (dated by TCRdb to the late 2010s). In terms of the full investigation: In an earlier analysis of roughly 590 of the donors, about 260 Gb of sequence data and approximately 100 million unique TCR beta sequences from about 190 million T cells were reported. Roughly 300 gigabases of sequencing data and 75 million to 85 million unique TCR sequences made up an early release that covered several hundred HLA-typed donors. Of the 300 to 500 genotyped donors, approximately 80% were placed in the genetic ancestry cluster associated with self-reported Caucasian donors. The study was designed to test whether signatures of past pathogen exposure could be identified by cataloging public T cell receptors. The study used immunosequencing to profile the T cell repertoires of 666 subjects and linked those repertoires to cytomegalovirus serostatus. A separate validation cohort of approximately 130 different subjects was used in addition to the 666-subject first cohort. The study combined high-throughput TCR immunosequencing, statistical association of individual TCRs with disease status, and machine learning to predict cytomegalovirus infection status. A later analysis re-analyzed previously published TCR beta repertoires from 660 or so donors and added high-resolution HLA genotyping to study TCR occurrence patterns. Rather than using new phenotypic data, the later analysis identified candidate immune exposures from TCR beta sequences and from how often those sequences occurred across donors. To decide whether each TCR beta V gene segment behaved as functional or pseudogenic, an earlier analysis of 587 of the donors relied on high-throughput TCR beta sequencing. Donor age, sex, ethnicity and CMV serostatus were compiled together with the repertoire data. A later genetic analysis used genome-wide SNP genotypes for 398 of the 666 donors, treating that subset as a discovery cohort. All discovery cohort repertoires had been generated using a single sequencing platform. Class I and class II HLA loci were covered by the typing at four-digit resolution. The number of typed donors differed by locus: about 620-630 for A, B, C, DRB1 and DQB1; 500 to 550 for DQA1; 606 for DPA1; and roughly 470 for DPB1. Because of strong linkage in the cohort, roughly five DR-DQ haplotypes were treated as single units for association and clustering. Across approximately 400 genotyped donors of the cohort, an average of approximately 240,000 unique TCR beta nucleotide sequences per donor were sequenced, and 15% to 20% of those sequences were non-productive. Summary of the overall study and its limitations: When HLA alleles, especially DR and DQ, strongly co-occurred, TCR associations were difficult to assign to individual alleles. A further reported finding was that TCR beta sequences accurately predicted the HLA-A and HLA-B alleles for most subjects in the first cohort. A later analysis associated 15,000 to 20,000 TCR beta sequences with specific HLA alleles at a false discovery rate of 0.05. In a later analysis, HLA-associated TCR beta chains were found to be more clonally expanded and to have lower generation probabilities than equally common non-associated chains. An earlier analysis of several hundred of the donors showed that most TCR beta V segments appeared in productive rearrangements either about 90% or about 30% of the time, which broadly matched IMGT annotations. The classifier was reported to diagnose cytomegalovirus status with high specificity and sensitivity in both the original cohort and the validation cohort. Several of the top co-occurrence clusters appeared to be linked to parvovirus B19, influenza, CMV and Epstein-Barr virus, according to a later analysis. The authors suggested that the approach could potentially be extended to other disease states and immunological phenotypes. A later analysis found that most CMV-associated TCR beta chains appeared HLA-restricted, with HLA associations seemingly driven largely by CMV exposure. Because HLA typing was unavailable for some donors at each locus, only the typed subset was used in association tests. Most TCR sequences were observed very rarely across donors, whereas some public TCRs were present in many individuals. Immune exposure information for the cohort was limited to CMV serostatus. The earlier analysis of around 600 of the donors excluded some 15 rarely observed V segments, including chromosome 9 orphons, because counts were too low. A later genetic analysis reported fewer N-insertions in productive TCRs among donors in an Asian-associated ancestry cluster than the roughly 670-donor mean. In a later genetic analysis, a missense DCLRE1C variant was associated with V-gene and J-gene trimming of TCR beta chains, and the association was replicated in an independent cohort. In the study, some 160 TCR beta chains were listed as associated with cytomegalovirus. Some IMGT-functional V segments, including TRBV6-2 and TRBV6-3, could not be distinguished by the 87-base-pair reads and were therefore excluded. A group of highly shared sequence variants was considered likely to be a technical artifact of the sequencing pipeline. In a later analysis, the rate of TCR association differed among HLA loci, with DRB1 alleles having the most associated TCRs and HLA-C alleles having the fewest. Sequencing depth was assumed to be roughly uniform across donors in the presence/absence analyses, though that assumption may not hold. Linkage disequilibrium might explain the correlated functional status among segregating V segments, but an unknown experimental factor could not be excluded. In vitro tests confirmed that a few of the cytomegalovirus-associated TCR beta chains recognize cytomegalovirus antigens. Only TCR beta chains were sequenced in this cohort, and the absence of alpha or paired-chain data limited detectable features.

A distance of 14 bases separates the germline ends of V and J, which lose 0 bases and 4 bases respectively. Based on the germline V gene, the CDR1 and CDR2 sequences are SGHRS and YFSETQ. The CDR3, cysteine through phenylalanine, is 16 amino acids long. Only the CDR3 portion is preserved as DNA: 48 bases, with reading frame beginning at the first base. The library came from the immunoSEQ multiplex PCR assay. For the multiplex PCR, a mixture combining 60 forward primers for TCR Vbeta segments and 13 reverse primers for TCR Jbeta segments was used. A multiplex PCR assay on genomic DNA amplified the CDR3 region of rearranged TCR beta genes. The Illumina HiSeq System was used to sequence the amplified TCR beta libraries as 87-base-pair reads. The source study handled its data this way. A later analysis tallied around 80 million unique TCR beta chains across the 550 to 850 repertoires, and approximately 12 million of those chains were shared by two or more donors. Raw reads were error-corrected and collapsed into unique sequences with a nearest-neighbor algorithm that merged closely related sequences to remove PCR and sequencing errors. To assign V, D and J gene segments, CDR3 sequences were aligned to IMGT reference sequences. For a sequence to be retained, a match of at least six nucleotides was required to both a V gene segment and a J gene segment. A rearrangement was called productive if the CDR3 had no stop codons and remained in frame with V and J, and every other rearrangement was called non-productive. CDR3 was defined by IMGT convention, running from the second conserved V-encoded cysteine to the conserved J-encoded phenylalanine. The earlier analysis of about 640 of the donors excluded any sequence lacking an unambiguous match to a single V gene segment. In an earlier analysis of several hundred of the donors, V segments were called functional above 56.7% productive rearrangements and were called segregating when the between-donor standard deviation exceeded 5%. A statistical classification framework was built to diagnose cytomegalovirus status from the catalog of TCR beta chain sequences. A later analysis assigned V and J genes by comparing TCR nucleotide sequences with IMGT/GENE-DB human TR gene sequences. In a later analysis, CDR3 sequences and most-parsimonious VDJ recombination scenarios were assigned using the TCRdist pipeline. In a later analysis, each TCR beta chain was defined by its CDR3 amino acid sequence together with its V-gene family, and reads lacking a unique V-gene family were excluded. In a later analysis, several hundred highly shared, low-generation-probability nucleotide sequences were removed to address suspected cross-contamination and a sequencing artifact. In a later analysis, a clonal expansion index for each public chain was calculated from normalized within-repertoire ranks of inferred template counts. In a later analysis, generation probabilities were computed with a VDJ recombination model fitted to out-of-frame rearrangements, and the resulting probabilities were checked against IGoR. A later analysis scored TCR-TCR, TCR-HLA and TCR-CMV co-occurrence with hypergeometric tests, applying a repertoire-size bias correction to TCR pairs. False discovery rates were estimated in a later analysis by permuting HLA or CMV assignments 20 times. In a later analysis, co-occurring TCRs were grouped using DBSCAN, and TCRdist sequence similarity was added for clustering within HLA-allele-positive subsets. For co-occurrence clustering, repertoires with fewer than 30,000 or more than 120,000 public chains were excluded, along with about five repertoires with anomalous nucleotide sharing. This is the immuneACCESS table as TCRdb keeps it, with only in-frame sequences that have V and J called. A part of the clones is gone; compared with another copy, unresolved V genes explain less than half, and the rest is unexplained. V and J calls and clone size are those listed in that table; D and trimming were worked out from the DNA. In all, the sample holds a few hundred thousand clones, and just under 85% of those were seen once. Approximately 2% of the sample comes from the top ten.

The cohort comprised hundreds of healthy bone marrow donors. At the time of sampling, every cohort member was nominally healthy, though immune exposures that went unrecorded were likely present. The donor tested CMV seropositive, placing the donor among the 250 to 350 seropositive members of the cohort. Every donor gave a peripheral blood sample, and the peripheral blood mononuclear cells from that sample were used for TCR beta sequencing. Genomic DNA extraction from the blood cell samples was performed with the Qiagen DNeasy Blood Extraction Kit. In this sample, this clone turned up once. Its antigen target is currently unknown. Base qualities are missing; no much larger clone stands one base away.

Sequencing used PBMCs. Recombination connected TRBV5-1 to TRBJ2-1, with no confident D gene call. The origin of this receptor is a woman aged 40 to 50 in good health and CMV-seropositive. CDR3 loop: CASSLVRSGLYNEQFF. The nucleotide sequence is TGCGCCAGCAGCTTGGTTAGGTCGGGTCTGTACAATGAGCAGTTCTTC.